Each of the 7 T cell receptor beta chains below was sequenced from the same sample in a study of PD-L1 blockade in urothelial cancer. Stated time point: pretreatment peripheral blood. Profiled with immunoSEQ multiplex PCR; TCRdb holds only in-frame clones, not every one. The table includes about 50,000 clones, roughly four fifths detected once. Sequenced material: PBMCs, taken around atezolizumab (anti-PD-L1) treatment. The receptors shown here come from a man aged 65 to 79 with urothelial cancer.

The CDR3 coding sequence is TGTGCCAGCAGCAAGGTCTCAGGGGACCCTGAAGCTTTCTTT. Residues: CASSKVSGDPEAFF. The chain joins TRBV9 to TRBJ1-1, with a weak D call TRBD1 (6 bases). The CDR3 runs 14 residues. Trimming left V 4 bases short and J 6 bases short, with 16 bases between. Germline loops: CDR1 SGDLS, CDR2 YYNGEE.

This chain uses TRBV7-9 with TRBJ1-2; a weak D match, TRBD1 (6 bases). Trimming shortened V by 1 base and J by 4 bases, and 13 bases separated the two germline ends. The CDR3 is made up of 15 amino acids. The germline CDR1 and CDR2 sequences are SEHNR and FQNEAQ (reference sequence). In nucleotides, the CDR3 is TGTGCCAGCAGCTTAGGCCAGGGGACGGCCTATGGCTACACCTTC. It encodes CASSLGQGTAYGYTF.

This clone appeared a few times. This rearrangement joins TRBV2 to TRBJ1-6, with TRBD1 identical over 11 bases. V dropped 5 bases and J dropped 9; count of bases not matched to a gene: 6. This CDR3 is 15 amino acids long. CDR1 and CDR2 from the germline V gene are SNHLY and FYNNEI. Here the CDR3 DNA reads TGTGCCAGCAGTCCTGGACAGGGGGCGTCTTCACCCCTCCACTTT. This codes for CASSPGQGASSPLHF.

The J gene is TRBJ2-6, the V gene TRBV19, with 10 bases lining up with TRBD1. After removal of 3 bases from V and 4 bases from J, the junction contained 6 bases not matched to a gene. This CDR3 comprises 17 residues. CDR1 is LNHDA and CDR2 is SQIVND in the germline V gene (reference sequence). This CDR3 is CASSIRGQGSGANVLTF. Written as DNA, the CDR3 is TGTGCCAGTAGTATTAGGGGACAGGGGTCAGGGGCCAACGTCCTGACTTTC.

This rearrangement joins TRBV25-1 to TRBJ2-3; 8 bases are shared with TRBD2. The germline gives CDR1 MGHDK, CDR2 SYGVNS. This CDR3 region has 17 residues. V gave up 2 bases and J gave up 3 bases; unmatched junction bases: 10. The CDR3 region is CASSEIRGGQGTDTQYF. In nucleotides, the CDR3 is TGTGCCAGCAGTGAAATTCGGGGGGGGCAGGGAACAGATACGCAGTATTTT. Looking up the rest from reference TRBV25-1 and TRBJ2-3 gives the full variable domain: EADIYQTPRYLVIGTGKKITLECSQTMGHDKMYWYQQDPGMELHLIHYSYGVNSTEKGDLSSESTVSRIRTEHFPLTLESARPSHTSQYLCASSEIRGGQGTDTQYFGPGTRLTVL.

The chain has TRBV25-1 and TRBJ1-5; perhaps TRBD1 as D (5 bases). This CDR3 has 15 residues. V lost 0 bases and J lost 5, with 11 bases in between. The germline V gene has CDR1 MGHDK and CDR2 SYGVNS. The CDR3 here is CASSEYGGWDQPQHF. CDR3 DNA: TGTGCCAGCAGTGAATACGGGGGATGGGATCAGCCCCAGCATTTT.

This chain joins TRBV4-3 and TRBJ2-7; 9 bases line up with TRBD1. CDR3 length: 15 residues. The trim removed 4 bases at V and 4 bases at J, leaving 8 bases unmatched. Germline loops: CDR1 LGHNA, CDR2 YSLEER. DNA of the CDR3: TGCGCCAGCAGCCCCACCGGGACAGGGAAGTACGAGCAGTACTTC. Its protein is CASSPTGTGKYEQYF.